Listed here are 4 T cell receptor beta chains from one sample, sequenced in a study of shared clonotypes between healthy human individuals. Repertoires were generated with immunoSEQ multiplex PCR, while TCRdb's copy carries only in-frame clones and drops some. The data contain 2 million to 2.5 million clones, approximately 93% of them singletons. The specimen sequenced was naive CD4+ T cells from PBMCs. Specified subset: CD45RA+ positively selected. The receptors were sampled from a man aged 18 to 30 in good health. Some clones in this sample may be carry-over from other donors' samples.

This sequence joins TRBV5-1 and TRBJ2-1; D ambiguous. Germline loops: CDR1 SGHRS, CDR2 YFSETQ. This CDR3 is built from 15 residues. V lost 0 bases and J lost 4, with 11 bases in between. CDR3 loop: CASSLGGEVYNEQFF. The CDR3 DNA is TGCGCCAGCAGCTTGGGCGGCGAGGTATACAATGAGCAGTTCTTC.

The rearrangement uses TRBV9 and TRBJ2-7; 10 bases fit TRBD2. This CDR3 region has 16 residues. V lost 0 bases, J lost 5 bases, and 8 bases stayed unmatched. Per the germline V gene, CDR1 is SGDLS and CDR2 is YYNGEE. The CDR3 DNA follows: TGTGCCAGCAGCGTAGTGGCTAGCGGGAGTCCGCACGAGCAGTACTTC. Protein: CASSVVASGSPHEQYF.

Here the CDR3 reads CASSPGQENYGYTF. The CDR3 DNA is TGTGCCAGCAGCCCTGGACAGGAGAACTATGGCTACACCTTC. The chain uses TRBV27 and TRBJ1-2, with TRBD1 identical over 7 bases. CDR1 and CDR2 (germline): MNHEY, SMNVEV (reference sequence). CDR3 length: 14 amino acids. Trimming removed 6 bases from V and 2 bases from J; junction bases left unmatched: 6.

This rearrangement joins TRBV30 to TRBJ2-5; 7 nucleotides line up with TRBD1. V lost 0 bases, J lost 6 bases, and 13 bases stayed unmatched. This CDR3 has 16 residues. Germline V gene data show CDR1 as GTSNPN and CDR2 as SVGIG (reference sequence). The CDR3 loop reads CAWSVLGTGADKTQYF. The CDR3 coding sequence is TGTGCCTGGAGTGTACTTGGTACAGGGGCGGATAAGACCCAGTACTTC.